Presented here are 15 T cell receptor beta chains from one specimen sequenced in a study of Ad26.COV2.S vaccination and SARS-CoV-2 variants. Sequencing was performed with immunoSEQ multiplex PCR; in TCRdb, only in-frame clones are kept and a portion is missing. The sample holds 440,000 or so clones, 90% seen once. The treatment was: about 20 received Ad26.COV2.S at low or high dose, single or two shots; several received placebo; per-sample allocation not given. The investigators took samples on day 63 after the first vaccine or placebo injection. The sequencing used peripheral blood, collected in a trial of Ad26.COV2.S vaccine versus placebo. The receptors derive from a person between 18 and 59 years old who received the Ad26.COV2.S COVID-19 vaccine or a placebo.

The DNA for the CDR3 is TGTGCCAGCAGTTTACCAGGACCGAGCTCTGGGGCCAACGTCCTGACTTTC. Its protein is CASSLPGPSSGANVLTF. J is TRBJ2-6 and V is TRBV25-1; D remains unclear. V gave up 5 bases and J gave up 0 bases, with 14 bases separating them. The CDR3 sequence is 17 residues long. In germline, CDR1 is MGHDK, CDR2 SYGVNS.

This clone has only a few counts. J is TRBJ1-3 and V is TRBV6-6; 7 bases map to TRBD1. Germline lookup yields CDR1 MNHNY and CDR2 SVGAGI (reference sequence). This CDR3 has 13 residues. J gave up 4 bases and V 7 bases, and 4 bases lay outside the gene matches. CDR3 region: CASKTGSGNTIYF. CDR3 bases: TGTGCCAGCAAGACAGGGAGCGGAAACACCATATATTTT.

The J gene is TRBJ1-4, the V gene TRBV10-3; D unresolved. The CDR3 loop spans 16 amino acids. The germline gives CDR1 ENHRY, CDR2 SYGVKD. Trimming took off 2 bases at V and 3 bases at J, with 13 bases between the two ends. The DNA for the CDR3 is TGTGCCATCAGTGAGGCAGGACCAAACTCTAATGAAAAACTGTTTTTT. As protein: CAISEAGPNSNEKLFF.

The rearrangement joins TRBV2 to TRBJ2-5; D is undetermined. V lost 6 bases, J lost 4 bases, and 6 bases lay in between. There are 11 residues in the CDR3. The germline CDR1 and CDR2 sequences are SNHLY and FYNNEI. Written as DNA, the CDR3 is TGTGCCAGCAGCGTGTTAGAGACCCAGTACTTC. Translating it yields CASSVLETQYF.

V gene TRBV7-9 combines with J gene TRBJ2-5; D gene unclear. Trimming took off 1 base at V and 4 bases at J, with 7 bases between the two ends. Germline assignment: CDR1 SEHNR and CDR2 FQNEAQ (reference sequence). This CDR3 is 13 amino acids long. The CDR3 region is CASSLVQPETQYF. The CDR3 bases are TGTGCCAGCAGCTTAGTACAGCCAGAGACCCAGTACTTC.

V usage is TRBV7-9 and J usage is TRBJ1-2; D ambiguous. The CDR3 contains 13 residues. Germline V gene lookup returns CDR1 SEHNR and CDR2 FQNEAQ (reference sequence). With 2 bases removed from V and 7 bases from J, the gap between germline ends came to 11 bases. CDR3 in amino acids: CASSLRIYGGYTF. CDR3 DNA sequence: TGTGCCAGCAGCTTAAGGATTTACGGTGGCTACACCTTC.

The V call is TRBV6-6, the J call TRBJ1-6; D is unresolved. This CDR3 is 13 amino acids long. Germline CDR1 reads MNHNY; CDR2 reads SVGAGI (reference sequence). With 2 bases removed from V and 10 bases from J, the gap between germline ends came to 9 bases. The CDR3 DNA reads as TGTGCCAGCAGTTACGTGGGGAGCTCACCCCTCCACTTT. Its protein is CASSYVGSSPLHF.

The chain couples TRBV18 to TRBJ2-2; no clear D gene. Between the trimmed V and J ends, which lost 3 bases and 4 bases, there was a span of 12 bases. CDR3 length: 15 amino acids. Germline V gene sequence: CDR1 KGHSH, CDR2 LQKENI. The DNA of the CDR3 is TGTGCCAGCTCACCGATCTCAGGTGTCACCGGGGAGCTGTTTTTT. Protein product: CASSPISGVTGELFF. Using reference TRBV18 and TRBJ2-2 for the parts outside the CDR3, the full variable domain is NAGVMQNPRHLVRRRGQEARLRCSPMKGHSHVYWYRQLPEEGLKFMVYLQKENIIDESGMPKERFSAEFPKEGPSILRIQQVVRGDSAAYFCASSPISGVTGELFFGEGSRLTVL.

The chain carries TRBV7-2 and TRBJ1-2, with 12 bases identical to TRBD1. CDR1 SGHTA and CDR2 FQGNSA come from the germline V gene. V shed 3 bases, J shed 6 bases, and the junction held 2 bases outside the gene matches. The CDR3 has 14 residues. This CDR3 reads CASSLGQGADGYTF. CDR3 coding DNA: TGTGCCAGCAGCTTGGGACAGGGGGCTGATGGCTACACCTTC. Variable domain in full (rest from reference TRBV7-2 and TRBJ1-2): GAGVSQSPSNKVTEKGKDVELRCDPISGHTALYWYRQSLGQGLEFLIYFQGNSAPDKSGLPSDRFSAERTGGSVSTLTIQRTQQEDSAVYLCASSLGQGADGYTFGSGTRLTVV.

This chain connects TRBV7-2 to TRBJ1-2; possibly TRBD1 for D (6 bases). This CDR3 has 15 amino acids. CDR1 is SGHTA and CDR2 is FQGNSA in the germline V gene. Trimming removed 5 bases at V and 6 bases at J, with 19 bases between. CDR3 sequence (DNA): TGTGCCAGCAGCATCCGACATGGGGGCGGGAATGGCTACACCTTC. It codes for CASSIRHGGGNGYTF.

V is TRBV29-1 and J is TRBJ2-1, with TRBD2 as a possible D gene (6 bases). V lost 1 base, J lost 4 bases, and 20 bases lay in between. This CDR3 has 17 residues. Per germline, CDR1 SQVTM and CDR2 ANQGSEA. The CDR3, as DNA: TGCAGCGTTGAAGGGGAGTTCGACGGGGGAGCGTACAATGAGCAGTTCTTC. Amino acids: CSVEGEFDGGAYNEQFF.

The chain combines TRBV3-1 (or the pseudogene TRBV3-2) with TRBJ2-3; 10 nucleotides align to TRBD1. Trimming at V came to 4 bases and at J to 4 bases, leaving 2 bases not matched to a gene. Germline V lookup: CDR1 LGHDT, CDR2 YNNKEL (reference sequence). The CDR3 runs 14 residues. The CDR3 loop reads CASSLGQGADTQYF. The CDR3 region has the DNA TGTGCCAGCAGCCTTGGACAGGGGGCAGATACGCAGTATTTT.

This clone has a single count. This chain connects TRBV2 to TRBJ2-7, with unresolved D. V lost 2 bases and J lost 1, with 9 bases in between. Germline V gene lookup returns CDR1 SNHLY and CDR2 FYNNEI. This CDR3 comprises 14 residues. The CDR3 DNA sequence: TGTGCCAGCAGTGAAAGTGACGGTTCCTACGAGCAGTACTTC. It is translated as CASSESDGSYEQYF.

The chain uses TRBV7-9 and TRBJ2-7, with D possibly matching TRBD2 (5 bases). Germline CDR1 is SEHNR and CDR2 is FQNEAQ (reference sequence). Trimming took off 4 bases at V and 3 bases at J, with 7 bases between the two ends. The CDR3 is 12 residues long. The CDR3 spells CASSYTSYEQYF. The CDR3 DNA reads as TGTGCCAGCAGCTATACTAGCTACGAGCAGTACTTC.

V gene TRBV5-1 combines with J gene TRBJ2-3; D is unresolved. The V end lost 5 bases, the J end lost 0 bases, and 7 bases lay between the germline ends. The V gene's germline CDR1 is SGHRS and CDR2 YFSETQ. The CDR3 is 13 amino acids. CDR3 loop: CASRLTSTDTQYF. The CDR3, as DNA: TGCGCCAGCAGGTTAACGAGCACAGATACGCAGTATTTT.